The rows below give T cell receptor beta chains drawn from one sample of a study of cytomegalovirus exposure and HLA in healthy donors. Method: immunoSEQ multiplex PCR; TCRdb's copy keeps in-frame clones and lacks some. The table has about 130,000 clones, about 79% seen once. The specimen was PBMCs. Receptor source: a man aged 18 to 29 in good health and CMV-seronegative. Each CDR3 is given with its conserved first and last residue. A clone size is listed for some rows: how often the clone was seen (once, few, many), or a class if it is expanded.

TRBJ2-1	.	TRBV5-4	CASSLADEQFF
TRBJ2-4	.	TRBV19	CASSIWASGRGGDIQYF
TRBJ2-1	.	TRBV7-2	CASSLAAGGGDEQFF
TRBJ2-5	few	TRBV7-9	CASSLGGQAGGETQYF
TRBJ2-7	.	TRBV5-4	CASSFGTSGYEQYF
TRBJ2-2	.	TRBV28	CATDRTEGNGELFF
TRBJ1-2	.	TRBV9	CASSVQQGRWNGYTF
TRBJ1-2	.	TRBV5-8	CASSLFIDLYGYTF
TRBJ2-3	.	TRBV2	CASSEKPSGSADTQYF
TRBJ2-1	.	TRBV15	CATSRATSSYNEQFF
TRBJ2-3	.	TRBV7-9	CASSLAGEVDTQYF
TRBJ2-3	.	TRBV6-5	CASSGADTQYF
TRBJ2-2	.	TRBV11-3	CASSLGIANAGELFF
TRBJ2-2	.	TRBV6-5	CASTLTLAEGELFF
TRBJ2-1	.	TRBV6-5	CASSYSGATYNEQFF
TRBJ1-5	few	TRBV7-2	CASSLVGESNQPQHF
TRBJ1-2	.	TRBV27	CASSLFPVRTGGYTF
TRBJ2-5	.	TRBV18	CASSNLGLGETQYF
TRBJ2-2	.	TRBV4-1	CASSQFPPGQGIHQNTGELFF
TRBJ2-7	.	TRBV7-9	CASSKGGGGNEQYF
TRBJ1-2	.	TRBV5-6	CASSFVQGGYTF
TRBJ1-1	.	TRBV5-1	CASSLEGGGNTEAFF
TRBJ1-1	.	TRBV28	CASRKAGGSAEAFF
TRBJ2-1	.	TRBV5-1	CASSFRAGGFEAYNEQFF
TRBJ1-2	.	TRBV6-5	CASTNWGVYGYTF
TRBJ1-5	.	TRBV30	CAWSVLGGPQHF
TRBJ2-3	.	TRBV13	CASSLDREGPGIDTQYF
TRBJ1-2	.	TRBV5-6	CASSLGQGFNYGYTF
TRBJ2-6	.	TRBV27	CASKTQGYPGANVLTF
TRBJ2-2	.	TRBV5-1	CASRLIEGTGELFF
TRBJ1-2	once	TRBV6-5	CASSSRDSSGYTF
TRBJ2-5	once	TRBV16	CASNRDSAETQYF
TRBJ2-1	.	TRBV19	CASSIAEFVRGYNEQFF
TRBJ2-3	.	TRBV25-1	CASNSHLAAADTQYF
TRBJ2-1	.	TRBV5-1	CASSLWTSGTNNEQFF
TRBJ2-7	.	TRBV7-9	CSSSLGPQVSSYEQYF
TRBJ2-7	.	TRBV4-3	CASSQDGRGSEQYF
TRBJ2-1	once	TRBV11-2	CASSLGASGSFYNEQFF
TRBJ1-4	.	TRBV11-1	CASSLGQVSTNEKLFF
TRBJ1-1	.	TRBV5-1	CASSPGQGLNTEAFF
TRBJ2-1	.	TRBV28	CASRTASSSYNEQFF
TRBJ2-1	.	TRBV5-1	CASETGSIKSRQFF
TRBJ2-5	.	TRBV29-1	CSVEVSGSRGETQYF
TRBJ1-5	.	TRBV19	CASSIEGEVGQPQHF
TRBJ1-2	few	TRBV27	CASSFNSNYGYTF
TRBJ2-7	.	TRBV27	CASSPRGVTPTYEQYF
TRBJ2-2	.	TRBV27	CASIGLAGGLNTGELFF
TRBJ1-3	.	TRBV10-3	CAIREEDNSGNTIYF
TRBJ2-1	.	TRBV2	CASRAREGEYNEQFF
TRBJ2-3	.	TRBV7-2	CASSLEGGTQYF
TRBJ2-1	.	TRBV14	CASSQETGDSYNEQFF
TRBJ1-1	.	TRBV14	CASSQEWLGGRGTEAFF
TRBJ1-3	.	TRBV19	CASSIQWGLGNTIYF
TRBJ2-1	.	TRBV5-4	CASSLGLGAGGKSEQFF
TRBJ2-7	.	TRBV7-2	CASSSAVLAASYEQYF
TRBJ2-1	.	TRBV27	CASSENDWVRSYNEQFF
TRBJ1-4	.	TRBV4-2	CASSRNPGTDEKLFF
TRBJ2-1	.	TRBV4-2	CASSQVRGRAYNEQFF
TRBJ2-3	.	TRBV5-1	CASSSQAGGSDTQYF
TRBJ1-4	once	TRBV6-5	CASSYPTGGAEKLFF